A selection of T cell receptor beta chains follows, all from one sample in a study of blood T cell repertoires in COVID-19. Produced via immunoSEQ multiplex PCR; TCRdb's table is partial and in-frame only. The sample yields 100,000 to 150,000 clones, approximately 90% seen once. The specimen sequenced was peripheral blood. The receptors were gathered from a man in his fifties or sixties with COVID-19, enrolled during active disease. Both conserved end residues are part of each CDR3. A D gene is named only where the DNA matches it firmly. Clone sizes are given selectively: once, few, many, or a class where the clone is expanded.

few | TRBD2 | TRBJ2-1 | TRBV19 | TGTGCCAGTAGTATGACGGGGGGGCGAAACAATGAGCAGTTCTTC | CASSMTGGRNNEQFF
once | TRBD1 | TRBJ2-5 | TRBV5-1 | TGCGCCAGCAGCTACACAGGGGGCGCGGGGGAGACCCAGTACTTC | CASSYTGGAGETQYF
few | TRBD1 | TRBJ1-4 | TRBV19 | TGTGCCAGTACCGTCAGGGGGTCTGATGAAAAACTGTTTTTT | CASTVRGSDEKLFF
once | . | TRBJ2-6 | TRBV9 | TGTGCCAGCAGCGCCGAGTTCTCTGGGGCCAACGTCCTGACTTTC | CASSAEFSGANVLTF
. | . | TRBJ1-1 | TRBV9 | TGTGCCAGCAGCGTAGGGGCGGGGGCGATCACTGAAGCTTTCTTT | CASSVGAGAITEAFF
once | . | TRBJ2-1 | TRBV2 | TGTGCCAGCAGTCCACAGGGTGTGCAGTTCTTC | CASSPQGVQFF
. | . | TRBJ1-4 | TRBV7-9 | TGTGCCAGCAGCCTGACCCGGCGGGATGAAAAACTGTTTTTT | CASSLTRRDEKLFF
. | TRBD2 | TRBJ2-3 | TRBV15 | TGTGCCACCAGCAGAGATTCTCGGGGGGTTGGCTCAGATACGCAGTATTTT | CATSRDSRGVGSDTQYF
once | . | TRBJ2-7 | TRBV3-1/TRBV3-2 | TGTGCCAGCAGCCAAGCCTCAGGGGCTGACTACGAGCAGTACTTC | CASSQASGADYEQYF
. | . | TRBJ1-1 | TRBV27 | TGTGCCAGCAGAGGACAGCCGAACACTGAAGCTTTCTTT | CASRGQPNTEAFF
. | TRBD2 | TRBJ2-3 | TRBV7-2 | TGTGCCAGCAGACTAGCGGGGACCCGCACAGATACGCAGTATTTT | CASRLAGTRTDTQYF
. | TRBD1 | TRBJ1-1 | TRBV18 | TGTGCCAGCTCCCGACAGGGAGAAGCTTTCTTT | CASSRQGEAFF
. | . | TRBJ1-1 | TRBV10-3 | TGTGCCACCACCGGGACTTCCGACACTGAAGCTTTCTTT | CATTGTSDTEAFF
. | TRBD1 | TRBJ2-7 | TRBV5-5 | TGTGCCAGCAGCCCGGGACAGGATTGGACCTACGAGCAGTACTTC | CASSPGQDWTYEQYF
. | . | TRBJ2-7 | TRBV29-1 | TGCAGCGTTGAAGGGACATTCTACGAGCAGTACTTC | CSVEGTFYEQYF
. | . | TRBJ1-2 | TRBV18 | TGTGCCAGCTCACCACCCCTGGGGGCGATGGGGTTCTTTAACTATGGCTACACCTTC | CASSPPLGAMGFFNYGYTF
. | TRBD1 | TRBJ2-7 | TRBV18 | TGTGCCAGCTCACCGCCCCGCCTACAGGGGCCCGAACACTACGAGCAGTACTTC | CASSPPRLQGPEHYEQYF
. | TRBD1 | TRBJ1-5 | TRBV3-1/TRBV3-2 | TGTGCCAGCAGCCAGAAGACAGGGGCGAACCAGCCCCAGCATTTT | CASSQKTGANQPQHF
. | . | TRBJ1-2 | TRBV29-1 | TGCAGCGTTGTGAAGGGGACGGGGGTCGGCTACACCTTC | CSVVKGTGVGYTF
. | TRBD2 | TRBJ2-3 | TRBV3-1/TRBV3-2 | TGTGCCAGCAGCCACTCTAGCGGGGGGGCCACAGATACGCAGTATTTT | CASSHSSGGATDTQYF